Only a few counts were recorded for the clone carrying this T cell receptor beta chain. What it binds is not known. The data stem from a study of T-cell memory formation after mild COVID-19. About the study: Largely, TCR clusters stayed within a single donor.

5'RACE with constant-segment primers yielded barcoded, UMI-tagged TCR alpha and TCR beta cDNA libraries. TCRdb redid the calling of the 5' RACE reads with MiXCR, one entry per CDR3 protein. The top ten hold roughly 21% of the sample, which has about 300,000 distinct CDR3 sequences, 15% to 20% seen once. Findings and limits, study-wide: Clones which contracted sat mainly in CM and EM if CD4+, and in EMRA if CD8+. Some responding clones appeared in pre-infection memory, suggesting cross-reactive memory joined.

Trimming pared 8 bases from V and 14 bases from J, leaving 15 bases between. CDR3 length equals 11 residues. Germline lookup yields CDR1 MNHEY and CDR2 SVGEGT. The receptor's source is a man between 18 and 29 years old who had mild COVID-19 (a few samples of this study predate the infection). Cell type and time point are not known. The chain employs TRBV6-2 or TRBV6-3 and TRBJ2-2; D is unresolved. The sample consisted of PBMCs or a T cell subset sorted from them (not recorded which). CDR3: CASGSFGALFF. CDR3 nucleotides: TGTGCCAGCGGATCCTTCGGCGCCCTGTTTTTT.